This T cell receptor (beta chain) was sequenced for a study of cytomegalovirus exposure and HLA in healthy donors listed by TCRdb under 2017. For the study in its entirety: According to a later analysis, the roughly 120 validation repertoires were produced on the same platform as the roughly 600 repertoires of the first cohort. The aim of the study was to test whether cataloging public T cell receptors could identify signatures of past pathogen exposure. A separate validation cohort of 100 to 150 different subjects was used in addition to the roughly 620-subject first cohort. To predict cytomegalovirus infection status, the study brought together high-throughput TCR immunosequencing, statistical association of individual TCRs with disease status, and machine learning.

The CDR3 goes from the cysteine to the phenylalanine over 16 residues. Of all the DNA, just the CDR3 is kept, 48 bases in frame from base 1. CDR1 and CDR2 are read off the germline V gene (reference sequence) as SEHNR and FQNEAQ. To prepare the library, the immunoSEQ multiplex PCR assay was applied. In the source study's methods: To diagnose cytomegalovirus status from the catalog of TCR beta chain sequences, a statistical classification framework was built. The table was pulled from immuneACCESS by TCRdb, which kept in-frame rearrangements only. Such tables lose some clones; where checked, under half of the loss comes from unresolved V genes, and the rest has no known cause. V and J calls and clone size are those listed in that table; D and trimming were worked out from the DNA. This sample lists some 150,000 clones; 85% to 90% were detected once. The ten largest clonotypes hold approximately 9.2% of the sample.

The donors belonged to the validation cohort of around 120 subjects, which was separate from the 666-subject first cohort. What the study reported, not specific to this receptor: Most TCR sequences were observed very rarely across donors, whereas some public TCRs were present in many individuals. The authors suggested that the approach could potentially be generalized to other disease states and immunological phenotypes. Three of the identified cytomegalovirus-associated TCR beta chains were confirmed in vitro to be specific for cytomegalovirus antigens. The classifier was reported to diagnose cytomegalovirus status with high specificity and sensitivity in both the original and validation cohorts. The validation cohort had no HLA typing available for a later analysis, so co-occurrence within that cohort was assessed over all 130 or so repertoires. The study gave a list of roughly 150 TCR beta chains associated with cytomegalovirus. Subsequent analysis determined that TCRs grouped into clusters in the first cohort also showed a tendency toward co-occurrence across the 130 or so validation repertoires, and approximately 94% of cluster scores exceeded 0.

For this clone: No cognate antigen has been identified for it. Base quality data are lacking; no much larger clone is found one base away.

The sequenced sample was PBMCs. The sequence was obtained from a woman aged 18-29 years in good health and CMV-seropositive. Rearrangement joined TRBV7-9 to TRBJ2-3, and TRBD2 matches 11 of the central bases. The sequenced DNA: TGTGCAAGCCTTAATAGCGGGGGGGCTCGGAGCGCTGCCCTGTATTTT. This yields the protein CASLNSGGARSAALYF.